This passage covers 28 T cell receptor beta chains from one sample sequenced in a study of healthy donors' naive CD4 and CD8 T cells. Starting from around 500 ng of total RNA, TCR libraries were made with linear amplification. TCRdb redid the calling of the reads with MiXCR, one entry per CDR3 protein. The table lists approximately 200,000 distinct CDR3 sequences, around three quarters of them singletons. Sequencing was carried out using naive CD4+ and CD8+ T cells sorted from blood, pooled from several donors. These receptors all come from a pool of human donors in good health; the sample pools cells from several healthy donors.

The chain carries TRBV29-1 and TRBJ2-7, with a tentative D call TRBD1 (6 bases). With 4 bases removed from V and 0 bases from J, the gap between germline ends came to 13 bases. The CDR3 runs to 14 residues. From germline, CDR1 is SQVTM and CDR2 ANQGSEA. In DNA, the CDR3 is TGCAGCGTTGCTGAGGACAGCAGCTCCTACGAGCAGTACTTC. Amino acids: CSVAEDSSSYEQYF.

The V gene is TRBV5-1, the J gene TRBJ1-2; the D is unclear. Trimming cost V 0 bases and J 2 bases, with 8 bases left between them. Germline V gives CDR1 SGHRS, CDR2 YFSETQ. This CDR3 is 14 amino acids long. The CDR3 DNA is TGCGCCAGCAGCTTGGAGGGCCGCAACTATGGCTACACCTTC. It yields the protein CASSLEGRNYGYTF.

The chain employs TRBV29-1 and TRBJ1-1, with unresolved D. The CDR3 totals 11 residues. CDR1 and CDR2 from the germline V gene are SQVTM and ANQGSEA. V was cut by 4 bases and J by 3 bases, with 6 bases left in between. CDR3 sequence: CSVGGDTEAFF. The DNA for the CDR3 is TGCAGCGTTGGCGGGGACACTGAAGCTTTCTTT.

In this sample, this clonotype turned up a few times. The chain is built from TRBV27 and TRBJ1-1; D possibly corresponds to TRBD1 (5 bases). This CDR3 spans 13 amino acids. V lost 3 bases to trimming and J lost 1 base, with 6 bases between them. CDR1 and CDR2 from the germline V gene are MNHEY and SMNVEV (reference sequence). The CDR3: CASSFQGNTEAFF. For the CDR3, the DNA is TGTGCCAGCAGTTTTCAGGGGAACACTGAAGCTTTCTTT.

The rearrangement joins TRBV24-1 to TRBJ2-7; D unclear. Germline-derived CDR1 and CDR2 are KGHDR and SFDVKD. CDR3 length equals 12 residues. The ends were cut back, 5 bases at V and 6 bases at J, with 10 bases in the middle. The CDR3 is CATSGSASEQYF. The CDR3 nucleotides are TGTGCCACCAGTGGGTCCGCTAGCGAGCAGTACTTC.

J is TRBJ1-6 and V is TRBV6-6; 7 positions agree with TRBD1. J gave up 9 bases and V 2 bases, and 10 bases lay outside the gene matches. In germline, CDR1 is MNHNY, CDR2 SVGAGI (reference sequence). The CDR3 loop spans 16 amino acids. The CDR3 DNA reads TGTGCCAGCAGTTACCCAGGGGGACACATTAGTTCACCCCTCCACTTT. Encoded protein: CASSYPGGHISSPLHF.

The V gene is TRBV19, the J gene TRBJ2-7; 8 bases are a match to TRBD1. From germline, CDR1 is LNHDA and CDR2 SQIVND (reference sequence). The CDR3 totals 15 residues. Losses at the gene ends were 5 bases for V and 3 bases for J; bases not matched to a gene: 9. The CDR3 loop is CASSPRDRKNYEQYF. CDR3 sequence (DNA): TGTGCCAGTAGTCCGAGGGACAGGAAAAACTACGAGCAGTACTTC.

This sequence joins TRBV27 and TRBJ2-7; a weak D match, TRBD1 (6 bases). The CDR3 is made up of 12 amino acids. The germline V and J ends were trimmed by 10 bases and 0 bases, with 10 bases remaining between them. The V gene's germline CDR1 is MNHEY and CDR2 SMNVEV (reference sequence). DNA for the CDR3: TGTGCCATCGGACAGAACTCCTACGAGCAGTACTTC. Its protein is CAIGQNSYEQYF.

V usage is TRBV24-1 and J usage is TRBJ2-2; no clear D. V lost 5 bases to trimming and J lost 8 bases, with 8 bases between them. Per germline, CDR1 KGHDR and CDR2 SFDVKD. The CDR3 contains 12 residues. The CDR3, as DNA: TGTGCCACCAGTGGAAAACAGGGGGAGCTGTTTTTT. Translating gives CATSGKQGELFF.

J is TRBJ1-3 and V is TRBV29-1; tentatively, D is TRBD1 (5 bases). There are 12 residues in the CDR3. Trimming left V 6 bases short and J 3 bases short, with 9 bases between. Per germline, CDR1 SQVTM and CDR2 ANQGSEA. The CDR3 region has the DNA TGCAGCGTGGGCCAGGGTGGAAACACCATATATTTT. Amino acid sequence: CSVGQGGNTIYF.

CDR3 sequence (DNA): TGTGCCAGTAGCAAGCCAAGCCGGGACAGGGGACGAGTTGACTATGGCTACACCTTC. This sequence encodes CASSKPSRDRGRVDYGYTF. This sequence joins TRBV19 and TRBJ1-2, with TRBD1 matching 10 bases. The V gene end was trimmed by 6 bases and the J gene end by 3 bases; junction bases not matched to a gene: 19. CDR3 length: 19 residues. Germline assignment: CDR1 LNHDA and CDR2 SQIVND (reference sequence).

V is TRBV21-1 and J is TRBJ2-7; the table's D call, TRBD2, has no DNA check behind it. TRBV21-1 is listed as a pseudogene. The CDR3 runs to 15 residues. CDR3 sequence reads: CASSKVTSTPYEQYF. The CDR3 DNA sequence: TGTGCCAGCAGCAAGGTGACTAGCACCCCCTACGAGCAGTACTTC.

The V call is TRBV5-4, the J call TRBJ2-7, with 7 bases identical to TRBD2. With V trimmed by 2 bases and J by 5 bases, 7 bases remained unmatched. CDR3 length equals 14 residues. Germline V CDR1 and CDR2: SGHNT, YYREEE (reference sequence). In nucleotides, the CDR3 is TGTGCCAGCAGCTTTCTAGCGGACAATAACGAGCAGTACTTC. Protein sequence: CASSFLADNNEQYF.

V is TRBV12-3 or TRBV12-4 and J is TRBJ1-1, with D unclear. This CDR3 comprises 11 residues. The V and J ends lost 8 bases and 7 bases respectively, with 11 bases between them. Written as DNA, the CDR3 is TGTGCCAGCGGATCACCTTATGAAGCTTTCTTT. Its translation is CASGSPYEAFF.

The chain recombines TRBV27 with TRBJ1-2; 7 nucleotides agree with TRBD1. Per germline, CDR1 MNHEY and CDR2 SMNVEV (reference sequence). This CDR3 has 12 amino acids. V lost 5 bases, J lost 7 bases, and 4 bases stayed unmatched. The DNA of the CDR3 is TGTGCCAGCAGTACCCGGGACAGTGGCTACACCTTC. It is translated as CASSTRDSGYTF.

This chain joins TRBV27 and TRBJ2-6, with 11 nucleotides matching TRBD2. The germline gives CDR1 MNHEY, CDR2 SMNVEV (reference sequence). This CDR3 contains 19 residues. After removal of 1 base from V and 2 bases from J, the junction contained 7 bases not matched to a gene. In nucleotides, the CDR3 is TGTGCCAGCAGTTTATATACTAGCGGGAGAGGAGCTGGGGCCAACGTCCTGACTTTC. Amino acid sequence: CASSLYTSGRGAGANVLTF.

This chain joins TRBV5-6 and TRBJ1-1; weak D call: TRBD1 (5 bases). The germline V and J ends were trimmed by 5 bases and 7 bases, with 9 bases remaining between them. This CDR3 contains 11 residues. Germline V CDR1 and CDR2: SGHDT, YYEEEE. CDR3 bases: TGTGCCAGCAGACTCGACAGTGAAGCTTTCTTT. It encodes CASRLDSEAFF.

The table lists this clonotype with a few counts. The chain combines TRBV27 with TRBJ1-2; possibly TRBD1 for D (5 bases). Trimming pared 6 bases from V and 6 bases from J, leaving 8 bases between. The CDR3 spans 11 residues. From germline, CDR1 is MNHEY and CDR2 SMNVEV (reference sequence). CDR3 region: CASSRGDGYTF. In nucleotides, the CDR3 is TGTGCCAGCAGCCGAGGGGATGGCTACACCTTC.

This chain joins TRBV5-5 and TRBJ1-6; D is ambiguous. The V gene's germline CDR1 is SGHKS and CDR2 YYEKEE (reference sequence). This CDR3 is 14 amino acids long. Between the trimmed V and J ends, which lost 2 bases and 7 bases, there was a span of 10 bases. Written as DNA, the CDR3 is TGTGCCAGCAGCTTAAGGAACAGCAATTCACCCCTCCACTTT. It yields the protein CASSLRNSNSPLHF.

The gene calls are TRBV4-2 and TRBJ2-1; D might be TRBD1 (5 bases). CDR1 is LGHNA and CDR2 is YNFKEQ in the germline V gene. This CDR3 region has 13 residues. V gave up 1 base and J gave up 8 bases, with 9 bases separating them. In nucleotides, the CDR3 is TGTGCCAGCAGCCAAGGCATAGGGGATGAGCAGTTCTTC. This encodes CASSQGIGDEQFF.

This chain joins TRBV5-1 and TRBJ2-1; 8 nucleotides match TRBD2. The CDR3 covers 16 residues. With V trimmed by 4 bases and J by 1 base, 7 bases remained unmatched. CDR1 SGHRS and CDR2 YFSETQ come from the germline V gene. The CDR3 nucleotides are TGCGCCAGCAGCATCTCTACTAGCGGATCCTACAATGAGCAGTTCTTC. Translation: CASSISTSGSYNEQFF.

This clonotype showed up just a few times. CDR3 sequence: CASSSGIEQFF. CDR3 DNA sequence: TGTGCCAGCAGCTCAGGTATTGAGCAGTTCTTC. The chain has TRBV6-5 and TRBJ2-1; no firm D call. The CDR3 is 11 residues long. V was shortened by 6 bases and J by 9 bases, with 9 bases between the two germline ends. CDR1 and CDR2 from the germline V gene are MNHEY and SVGAGI.

This clonotype was seen only once. This chain joins TRBV27 and TRBJ2-7; possibly TRBD1 for D (6 bases). V was cut by 5 bases and J by 2 bases, with 19 bases left in between. Germline V gives CDR1 MNHEY, CDR2 SMNVEV (reference sequence). The CDR3 covers 16 residues. CDR3 DNA sequence: TGTGCCAGCAGTGTTTTCGGACAGTCGAATCCCTACGAGCAGTACTTC. Protein sequence: CASSVFGQSNPYEQYF.

The chain couples TRBV29-1 to TRBJ2-3; D unresolved. Trimming shortened V by 7 bases and J by 6 bases, and 14 bases separated the two germline ends. CDR3 size: 12 residues. CDR1 and CDR2 (germline): SQVTM, ANQGSEA. CDR3 nucleotide sequence: TGCAGCGGCGGTCAGGTCCCGGATACGCAGTATTTT. Its protein product is CSGGQVPDTQYF.

V and J are TRBV5-1 and TRBJ1-2; TRBD1 matches 8 bases. CDR3 length: 13 residues. CDR1 is SGHRS, CDR2 YFSETQ, per germline. After removal of 4 bases from V and 6 bases from J, the junction contained 5 bases not matched to a gene. CDR3 region: CASSPDREDGYTF. The CDR3 DNA reads TGCGCCAGCAGCCCGGACAGGGAAGATGGCTACACCTTC.

The chain carries TRBV7-2 and TRBJ2-7; D may match TRBD1 or TRBD2 (5 bases each). Between the trimmed V and J ends, which lost 5 bases and 5 bases, there was a span of 13 bases. The CDR3 spans 13 residues. CDR1 is SGHTA, CDR2 FQGNSA, per germline. This chain's CDR3 is CASSKRGPDEQYF. CDR3 nucleotides: TGTGCCAGCAGCAAACGGGGCCCCGACGAGCAGTACTTC.

The chain has TRBV15 and TRBJ2-3; D possibly corresponds to TRBD2 (6 bases). This CDR3 has 16 amino acids. Trimming pared 8 bases from V and 3 bases from J, leaving 21 bases between. The V gene's germline CDR1 is LNHNV and CDR2 YYDKDF (reference sequence). CDR3 in amino acids: CATGIGASARTDTQYF. Here the CDR3 DNA reads TGTGCCACCGGGATAGGAGCTAGCGCTCGGACAGATACGCAGTATTTT.

This clonotype has just one count. The rearrangement links TRBV6-2 or TRBV6-3 to TRBJ1-5, with TRBD1 identical over 9 bases. This CDR3 spans 14 amino acids. Trimming removed 6 bases from V and 6 bases from J; junction bases left unmatched: 6. The germline V gene has CDR1 MNHEY and CDR2 SVGEGT. DNA for the CDR3: TGTGCCAGCAGCGGGACAGGGAGCGGTCAGCCCCAGCATTTT. Translated: CASSGTGSGQPQHF.